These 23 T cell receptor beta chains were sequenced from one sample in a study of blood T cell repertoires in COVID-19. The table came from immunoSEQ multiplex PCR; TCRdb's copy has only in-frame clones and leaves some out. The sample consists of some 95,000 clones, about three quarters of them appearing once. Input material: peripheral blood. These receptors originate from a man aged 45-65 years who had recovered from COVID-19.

The CDR3 loop reads CASSGTSIEQYF. CDR3 sequence (DNA): TGTGCCAGCAGTGGGACTAGCATCGAGCAGTACTTC. The V gene is TRBV2, the J gene TRBJ2-7; TRBD2 agrees at 8 bases. The CDR3 runs to 12 residues. J gave up 6 bases and V 4 bases, and 2 bases lay outside the gene matches. In germline, CDR1 is SNHLY, CDR2 FYNNEI.

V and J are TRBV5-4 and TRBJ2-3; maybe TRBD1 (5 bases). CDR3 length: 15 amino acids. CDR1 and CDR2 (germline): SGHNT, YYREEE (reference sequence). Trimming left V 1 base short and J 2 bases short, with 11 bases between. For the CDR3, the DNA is TGTGCCAGCAGCTTGTGGGGCGAGGCCACAGATACGCAGTATTTT. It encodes CASSLWGEATDTQYF.

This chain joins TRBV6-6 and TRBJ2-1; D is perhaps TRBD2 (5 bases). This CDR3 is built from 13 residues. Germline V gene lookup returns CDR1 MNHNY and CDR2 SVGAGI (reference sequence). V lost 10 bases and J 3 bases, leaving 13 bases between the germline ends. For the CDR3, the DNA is TGTGCCACAAGGAGGAGCGGCTACAATGAGCAGTTCTTC. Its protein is CATRRSGYNEQFF.

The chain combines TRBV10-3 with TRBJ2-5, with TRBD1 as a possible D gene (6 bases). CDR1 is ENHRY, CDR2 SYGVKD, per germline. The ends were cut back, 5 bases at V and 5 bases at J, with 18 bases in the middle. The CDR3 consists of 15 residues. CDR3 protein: CAISYGTSPGETQYF. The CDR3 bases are TGTGCCATCAGTTACGGGACATCTCCAGGGGAGACCCAGTACTTC.

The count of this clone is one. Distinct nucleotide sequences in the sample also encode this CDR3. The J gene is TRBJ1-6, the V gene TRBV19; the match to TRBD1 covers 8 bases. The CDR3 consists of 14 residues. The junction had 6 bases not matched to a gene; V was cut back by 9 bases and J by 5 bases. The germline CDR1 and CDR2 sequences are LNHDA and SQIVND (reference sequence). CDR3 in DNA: TGTGCCAGCCGGACAGGGACCGATAATTCACCCCTCCACTTT. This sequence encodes CASRTGTDNSPLHF.

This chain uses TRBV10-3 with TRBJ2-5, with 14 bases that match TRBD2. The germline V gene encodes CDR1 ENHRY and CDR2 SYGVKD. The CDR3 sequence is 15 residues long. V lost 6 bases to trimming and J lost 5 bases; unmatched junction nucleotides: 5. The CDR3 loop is CAIRTSGGESETQYF. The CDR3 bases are TGTGCCATCAGGACTAGCGGGGGGGAATCGGAGACCCAGTACTTC.

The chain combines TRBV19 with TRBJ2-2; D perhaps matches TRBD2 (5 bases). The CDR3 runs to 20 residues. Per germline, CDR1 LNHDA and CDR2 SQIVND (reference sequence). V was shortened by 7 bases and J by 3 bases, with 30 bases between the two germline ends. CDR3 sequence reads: CASITPRKDSGLRDTGELFF. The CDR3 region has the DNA TGTGCCAGTATCACCCCGAGAAAGGACTCCGGGCTAAGGGACACCGGGGAGCTGTTTTTT.

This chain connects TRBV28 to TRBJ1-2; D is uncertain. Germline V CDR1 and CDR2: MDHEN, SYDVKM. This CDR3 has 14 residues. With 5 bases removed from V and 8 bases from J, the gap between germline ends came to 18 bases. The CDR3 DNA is TGTGCCAGCAGTCTCCCCGGGTTCCATAAGGGCTACACCTTC. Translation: CASSLPGFHKGYTF.

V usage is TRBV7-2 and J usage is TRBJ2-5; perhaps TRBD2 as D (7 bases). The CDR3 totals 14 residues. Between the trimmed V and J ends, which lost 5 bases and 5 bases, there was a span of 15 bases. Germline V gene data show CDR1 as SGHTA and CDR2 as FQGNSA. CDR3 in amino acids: CASSPLGGAETQYF. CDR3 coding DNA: TGTGCCAGCAGCCCGTTGGGGGGGGCGGAGACCCAGTACTTC.

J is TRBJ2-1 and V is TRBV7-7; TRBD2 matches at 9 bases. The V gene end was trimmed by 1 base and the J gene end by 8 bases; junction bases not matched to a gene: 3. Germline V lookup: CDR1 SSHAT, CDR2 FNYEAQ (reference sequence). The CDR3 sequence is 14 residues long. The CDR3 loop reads CASSLGVAGDEQFF. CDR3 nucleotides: TGTGCCAGCAGCTTAGGGGTAGCGGGAGATGAGCAGTTCTTC.

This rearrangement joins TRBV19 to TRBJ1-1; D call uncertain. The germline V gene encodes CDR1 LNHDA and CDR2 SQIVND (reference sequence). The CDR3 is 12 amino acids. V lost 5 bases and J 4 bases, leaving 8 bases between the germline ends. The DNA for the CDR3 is TGTGCCAGTAGTCCCGGTGGCACTGAAGCTTTCTTT. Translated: CASSPGGTEAFF.

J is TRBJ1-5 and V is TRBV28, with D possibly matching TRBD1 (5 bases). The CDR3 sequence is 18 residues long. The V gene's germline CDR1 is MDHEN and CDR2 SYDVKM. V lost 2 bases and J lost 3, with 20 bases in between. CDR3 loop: CASSLIAMGLRANQPQHF. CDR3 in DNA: TGTGCCAGCAGTTTAATTGCGATGGGGCTGAGAGCCAATCAGCCCCAGCATTTT.

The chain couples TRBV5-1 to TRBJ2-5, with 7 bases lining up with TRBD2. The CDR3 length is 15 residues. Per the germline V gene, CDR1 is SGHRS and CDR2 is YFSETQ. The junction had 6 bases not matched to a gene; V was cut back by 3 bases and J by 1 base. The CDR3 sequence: CASSWGGSGQETQYF. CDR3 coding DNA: TGCGCCAGCAGCTGGGGCGGGAGCGGCCAAGAGACCCAGTACTTC.

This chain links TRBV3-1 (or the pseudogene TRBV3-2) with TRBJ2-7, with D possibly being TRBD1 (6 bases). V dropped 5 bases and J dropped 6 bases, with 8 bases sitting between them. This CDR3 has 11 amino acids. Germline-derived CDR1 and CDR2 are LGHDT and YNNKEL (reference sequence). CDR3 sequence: CASSYRVEQYF. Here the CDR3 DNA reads TGTGCCAGCAGCTACAGGGTCGAGCAGTACTTC.

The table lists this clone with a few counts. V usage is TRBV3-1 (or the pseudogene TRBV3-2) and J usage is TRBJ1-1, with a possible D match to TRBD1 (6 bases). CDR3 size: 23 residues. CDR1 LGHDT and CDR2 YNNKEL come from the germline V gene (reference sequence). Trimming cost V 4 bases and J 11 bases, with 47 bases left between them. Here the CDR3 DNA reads TGTGCCAGCAGCCCAAGATATCGTATCCGGGACACCCTCTCTTCCTCTGAGAAGGGCTATGCTTTCTTT. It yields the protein CASSPRYRIRDTLSSSEKGYAFF.

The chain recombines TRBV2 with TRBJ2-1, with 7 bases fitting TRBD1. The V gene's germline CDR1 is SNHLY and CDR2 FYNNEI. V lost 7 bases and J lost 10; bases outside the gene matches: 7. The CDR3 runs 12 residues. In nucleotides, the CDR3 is TGTGCCAGCAACCTTGGACAGGTAGAGCAGTTCTTC. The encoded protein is CASNLGQVEQFF. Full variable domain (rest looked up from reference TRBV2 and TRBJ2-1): EPEVTQTPSHQVTQMGQEVILRCVPISNHLYFYWYRQILGQKVEFLVSFYNNEISEKSEIFDDQFSVERPDGSNFTLKIRSTKLEDSAMYFCASNLGQVEQFFGPGTRLTVL.

In DNA form, the CDR3 reads TGTGCCAGCAGCTTGGCCAGGGTTTTCACTAACTATGGCTACACCTTC. Translation: CASSLARVFTNYGYTF. The rearrangement links TRBV5-6 to TRBJ1-2; the D gene is possibly TRBD1 (5 bases). V lost 0 bases and J lost 0, with 12 bases in between. The CDR3 extends over 16 amino acids. Germline CDR1 SGHDT, CDR2 YYEEEE.

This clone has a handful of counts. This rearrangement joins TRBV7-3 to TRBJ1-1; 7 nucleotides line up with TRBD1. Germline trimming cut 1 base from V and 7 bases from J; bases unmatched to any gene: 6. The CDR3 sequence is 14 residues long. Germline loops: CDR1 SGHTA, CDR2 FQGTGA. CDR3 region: CASSLNRQGGEAFF. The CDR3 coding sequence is TGTGCCAGCAGCTTAAACCGGCAGGGGGGTGAAGCTTTCTTT.

CDR3 nucleotides: TGTGCCAGTAGTATACGCGGGGGGCTCACAGATACGCAGTATTTT. Amino acid sequence: CASSIRGGLTDTQYF. The V gene is TRBV19, the J gene TRBJ2-3, with 8 bases matching TRBD2. This CDR3 contains 15 residues. Germline V lookup: CDR1 LNHDA, CDR2 SQIVND (reference sequence). J lost 2 bases, V lost 2 bases, and 3 bases had no gene match.

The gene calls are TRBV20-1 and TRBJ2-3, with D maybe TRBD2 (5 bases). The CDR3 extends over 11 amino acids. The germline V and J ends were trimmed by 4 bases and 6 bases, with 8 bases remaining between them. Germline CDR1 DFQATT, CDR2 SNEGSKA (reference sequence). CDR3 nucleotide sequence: TGCAGTGCTACCCGCGGGGATACGCAGTATTTT. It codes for CSATRGDTQYF.

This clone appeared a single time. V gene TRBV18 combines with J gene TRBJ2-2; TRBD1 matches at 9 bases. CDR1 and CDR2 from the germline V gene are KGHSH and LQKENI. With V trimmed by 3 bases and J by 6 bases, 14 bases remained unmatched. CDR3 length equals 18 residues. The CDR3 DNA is TGTGCCAGCTCACCGAACTCTCAGGACAGGGGTCAATCCGGGGAGCTGTTTTTT. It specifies CASSPNSQDRGQSGELFF.

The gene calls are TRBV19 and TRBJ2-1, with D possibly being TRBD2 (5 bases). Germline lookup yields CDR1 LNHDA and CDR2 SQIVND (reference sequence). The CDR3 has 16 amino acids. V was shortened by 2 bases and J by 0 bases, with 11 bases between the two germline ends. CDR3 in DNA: TGTGCCAGTAGTATATTTAGCACTAGCTCCTACAATGAGCAGTTCTTC. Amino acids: CASSIFSTSSYNEQFF.

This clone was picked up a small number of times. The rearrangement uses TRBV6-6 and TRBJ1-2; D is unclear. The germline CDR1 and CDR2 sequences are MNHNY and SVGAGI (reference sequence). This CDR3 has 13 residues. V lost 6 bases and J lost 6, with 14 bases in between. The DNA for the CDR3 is TGTGCCAGCAGCCACCGACTTTCGGATGGCTACACCTTC. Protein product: CASSHRLSDGYTF.